This T cell receptor (beta chain) was identified during a study of T cell repertoires in cytomegalovirus infection. About the study: Evidence of both CMV infection and a matching HLA type came from public TCR beta signatures. General study points: HLA-C-restricted, CMV-specific TCR beta clonotypes were dominant ex vivo.

TCRdb processed the reads anew with MiXCR; each CDR3 protein has one entry. The sample lists about 770,000 distinct CDR3 sequences; 25% to 30% were seen once. The CDR3 is made up of 14 amino acids. The germline V gene has CDR1 SEHNR and CDR2 FQNEAQ (reference sequence). Concerning this clonotype itself: Its matching antigen is unknown. An end of the junction differs from the germline gene, which may be a read error.

The V and J genes are TRBV7-9 and TRBJ1-1; D ambiguous. Sequenced here: cultured CD8+ T cells from PBMCs, sampled from culture after CMV antigen stimulation. The clonotype originates from a human donor in good health (CMV status not recorded). Some clones in this sample may be carry-over from other donors' samples. The CDR3 loop is CASSLEALNPEAFF. CDR3 coding DNA: TGTGCCAGCAGCTTAGAGGCGCTGAACCCTGAAGCTTTCTTT.